This TCR beta chain was found in a study of cytomegalovirus exposure and HLA in healthy donors. 60 Vbeta and 13 Jbeta primers were used in PCR. Sequencing used immunoSEQ multiplex PCR; TCRdb keeps in-frame clones, though not all of them. Of roughly 150,000 clones listed, 64% are singletons. Sequenced sample: PBMCs. The origin of this receptor is a woman in her twenties or thirties in good health and CMV-seropositive.

The CDR3 sequence is CASSLAGGALMNTEAFF. The DNA for the CDR3 is TGTGCCAGCAGCTTAGCGGGGGGGGCCCTGATGAACACTGAAGCTTTCTTT. The chain is built from TRBV7-6 and TRBJ1-1, with D possibly TRBD1 on 6 matching bases. V lost 0 bases to trimming and J lost 0 bases, with 14 bases between them. The germline gives CDR1 SGHVS, CDR2 FNYEAQ. CDR3 length equals 17 residues.